This TCR beta chain originates from a study of post-analysis software for immune sequencing data. General study findings and limits: About five TRBV segments were more frequent in patients than controls; TRBV5-6, TRBV5-1 and TRBV20-1 belonged to this group.

Germline V gives CDR1 MNHEY, CDR2 SVGEGT. Unmatched junction bases numbered 21, after V lost 5 bases and J lost 5 bases. This CDR3 contains 18 residues. cDNA libraries for TCR beta contained unique molecular identifiers. TCRdb used MiXCR to reprocess the PCR reads, holding one entry per CDR3 protein. The sample lists 740,000 or so distinct CDR3 sequences, under 70% occurring once. This clonotype was seen a handful of times. Its cognate antigen is unknown. The chain is built from TRBV6-2 or TRBV6-3 and TRBJ2-7, with 7 nucleotides matching TRBD2. The sequence was obtained from a girl between 5 and 17 years old with multiple sclerosis. Sequencing used blood. The CDR3 protein is CASSALIVAGTFSHEQYF. CDR3 bases: TGTGCCAGCAGTGCCCTTATCGTAGCGGGTACCTTCAGCCACGAGCAGTACTTC.